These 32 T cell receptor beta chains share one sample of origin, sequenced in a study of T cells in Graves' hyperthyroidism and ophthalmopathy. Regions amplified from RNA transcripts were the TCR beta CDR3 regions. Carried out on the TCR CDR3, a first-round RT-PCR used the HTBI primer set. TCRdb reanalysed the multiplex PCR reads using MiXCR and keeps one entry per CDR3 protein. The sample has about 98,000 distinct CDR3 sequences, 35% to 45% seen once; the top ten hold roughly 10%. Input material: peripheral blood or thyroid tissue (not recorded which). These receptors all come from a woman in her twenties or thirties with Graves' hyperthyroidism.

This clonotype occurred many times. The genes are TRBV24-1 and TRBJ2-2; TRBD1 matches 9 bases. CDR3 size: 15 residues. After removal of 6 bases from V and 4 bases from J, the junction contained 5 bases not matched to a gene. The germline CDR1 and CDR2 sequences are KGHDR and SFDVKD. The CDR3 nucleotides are TGTGCCACCAGTCAAGGGACAGGGTCCACCGGGGAGCTGTTTTTT. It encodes CATSQGTGSTGELFF.

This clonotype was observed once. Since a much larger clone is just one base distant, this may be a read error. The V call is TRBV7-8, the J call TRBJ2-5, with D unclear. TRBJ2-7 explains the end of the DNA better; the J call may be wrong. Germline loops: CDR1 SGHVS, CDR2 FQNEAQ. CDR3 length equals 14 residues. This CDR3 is CASSFVLGTYEQYF. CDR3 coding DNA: TGTGCCAGCAGTTTTGTTCTTGGCACCTACGAGCAGTACTTC.

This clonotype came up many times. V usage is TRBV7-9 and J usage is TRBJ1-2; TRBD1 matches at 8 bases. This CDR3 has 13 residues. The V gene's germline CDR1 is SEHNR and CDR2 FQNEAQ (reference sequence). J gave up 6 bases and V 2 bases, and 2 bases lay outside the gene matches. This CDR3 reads CASSLPTGDGYTF. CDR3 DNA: TGTGCCAGCAGCTTACCGACAGGGGATGGCTACACCTTC.

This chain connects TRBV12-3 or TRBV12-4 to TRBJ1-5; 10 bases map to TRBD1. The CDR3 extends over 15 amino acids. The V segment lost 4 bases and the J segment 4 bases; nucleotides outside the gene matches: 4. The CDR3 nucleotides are TGTGCCAGCAGTTGGCCGGGACAGGGGAATCAGCCCCAGCATTTT. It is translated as CASSWPGQGNQPQHF.

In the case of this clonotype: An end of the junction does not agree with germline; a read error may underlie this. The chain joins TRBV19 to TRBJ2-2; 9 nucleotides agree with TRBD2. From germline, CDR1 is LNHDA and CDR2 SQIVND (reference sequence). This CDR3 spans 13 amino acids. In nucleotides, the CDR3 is TGTGCCAGTACGGGGACTAGCACCGGGGAGCCGCTTTTT. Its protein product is CASTGTSTGEPLF.

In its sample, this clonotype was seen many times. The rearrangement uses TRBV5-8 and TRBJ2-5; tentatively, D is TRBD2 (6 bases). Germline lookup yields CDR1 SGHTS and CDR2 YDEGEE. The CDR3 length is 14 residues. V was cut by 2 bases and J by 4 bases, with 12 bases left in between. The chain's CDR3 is CASSFGGARETQYF. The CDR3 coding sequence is TGTGCCAGCAGCTTCGGGGGAGCAAGAGAGACCCAGTACTTC. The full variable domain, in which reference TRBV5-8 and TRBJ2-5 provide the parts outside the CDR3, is EAGVTQSPTHLIKTRGQQATLRCSPISGHTSVYWYQQALGLGLQFLLWYDEGEERNRGNFPPRFSGRQFPNYSSELNVNALELEDSALYLCASSFGGARETQYFGPGTRLLVL.

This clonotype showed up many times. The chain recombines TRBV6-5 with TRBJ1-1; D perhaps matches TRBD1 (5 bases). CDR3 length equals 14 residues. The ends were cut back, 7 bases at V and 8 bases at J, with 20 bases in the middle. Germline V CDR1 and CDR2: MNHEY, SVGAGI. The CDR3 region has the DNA TGTGCCAGCACAACAGCTGACGGCGGGGGGGAAGCTTTCTTT. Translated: CASTTADGGGEAFF.

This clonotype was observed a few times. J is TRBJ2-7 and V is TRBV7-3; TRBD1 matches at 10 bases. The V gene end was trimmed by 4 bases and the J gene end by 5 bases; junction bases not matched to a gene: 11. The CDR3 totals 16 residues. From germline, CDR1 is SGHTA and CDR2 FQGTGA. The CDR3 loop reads CASSSEGQGIGHEQYF. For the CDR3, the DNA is TGTGCCAGCAGCTCCGAGGGACAGGGGATCGGGCACGAGCAGTACTTC.

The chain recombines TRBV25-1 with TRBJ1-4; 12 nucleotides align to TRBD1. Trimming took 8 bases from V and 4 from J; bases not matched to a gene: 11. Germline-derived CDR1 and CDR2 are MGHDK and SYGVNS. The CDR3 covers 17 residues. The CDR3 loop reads CASSGTGGFAINEKLFF. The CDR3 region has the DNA TGTGCCAGCTCCGGGACAGGGGGCTTCGCCATTAATGAAAAACTGTTTTTT.

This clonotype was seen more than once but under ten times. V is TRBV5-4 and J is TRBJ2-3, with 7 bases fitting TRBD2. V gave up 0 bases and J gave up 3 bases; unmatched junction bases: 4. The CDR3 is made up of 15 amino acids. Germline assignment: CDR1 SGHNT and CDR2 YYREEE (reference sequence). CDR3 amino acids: CASSLVASGTDTQYF. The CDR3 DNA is TGTGCCAGCAGCTTGGTGGCTAGCGGAACAGATACGCAGTATTTT.

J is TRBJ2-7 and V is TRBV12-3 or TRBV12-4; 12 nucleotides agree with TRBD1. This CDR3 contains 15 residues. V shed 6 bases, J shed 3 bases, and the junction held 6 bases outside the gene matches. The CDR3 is CASRGTGGGYYEQYF. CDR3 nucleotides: TGTGCCAGCAGGGGGACAGGGGGCGGTTACTACGAGCAGTACTTC.

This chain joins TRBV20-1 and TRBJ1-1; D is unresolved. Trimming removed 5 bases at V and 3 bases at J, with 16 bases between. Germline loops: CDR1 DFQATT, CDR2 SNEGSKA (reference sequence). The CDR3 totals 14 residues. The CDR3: CSAPWTRLHTEAFF. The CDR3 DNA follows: TGCAGTGCTCCCTGGACCCGGTTGCACACTGAAGCTTTCTTT.

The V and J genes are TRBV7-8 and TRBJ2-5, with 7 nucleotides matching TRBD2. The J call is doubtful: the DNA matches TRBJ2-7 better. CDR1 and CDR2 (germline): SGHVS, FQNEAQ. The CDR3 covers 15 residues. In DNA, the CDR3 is TGTGCCAGCAGGCCGTGGGGCGGGGGCTCCTACGAGCAGTACTTC. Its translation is CASRPWGGGSYEQYF.

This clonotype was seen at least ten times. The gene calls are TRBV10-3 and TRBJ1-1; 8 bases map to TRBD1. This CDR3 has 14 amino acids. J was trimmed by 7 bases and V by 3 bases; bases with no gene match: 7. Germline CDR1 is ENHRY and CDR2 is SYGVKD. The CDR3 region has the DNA TGTGCCATCAGTGAAAACACAGGGGGATATGAAGCTTTCTTT. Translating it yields CAISENTGGYEAFF.

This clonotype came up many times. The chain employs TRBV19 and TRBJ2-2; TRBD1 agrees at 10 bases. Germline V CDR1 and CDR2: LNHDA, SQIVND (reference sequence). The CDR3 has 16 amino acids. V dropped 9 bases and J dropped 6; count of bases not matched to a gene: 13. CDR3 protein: CASFPGQGKGAGELFF. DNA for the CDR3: TGTGCCAGCTTTCCGGGACAGGGGAAAGGCGCCGGGGAGCTGTTTTTT.

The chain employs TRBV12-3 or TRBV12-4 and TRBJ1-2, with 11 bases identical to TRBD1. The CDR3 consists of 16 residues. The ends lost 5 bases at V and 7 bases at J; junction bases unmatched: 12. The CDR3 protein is CASSAQGWTGGSGYTF. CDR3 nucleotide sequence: TGTGCCAGCAGTGCACAGGGATGGACAGGGGGCAGTGGCTACACCTTC.

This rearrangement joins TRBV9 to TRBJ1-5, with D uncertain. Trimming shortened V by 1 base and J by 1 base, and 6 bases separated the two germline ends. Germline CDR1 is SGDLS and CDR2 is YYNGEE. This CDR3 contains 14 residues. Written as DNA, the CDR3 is TGTGCCAGCAGCGTACTGGGCAGCAATCAGCCCCAGCATTTT. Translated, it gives CASSVLGSNQPQHF.

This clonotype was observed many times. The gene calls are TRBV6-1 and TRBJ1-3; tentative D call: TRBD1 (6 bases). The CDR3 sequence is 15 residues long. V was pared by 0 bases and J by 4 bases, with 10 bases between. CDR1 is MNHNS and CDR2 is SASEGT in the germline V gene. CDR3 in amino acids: CASSEARGAGNTIYF. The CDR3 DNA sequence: TGTGCCAGCAGTGAAGCGCGGGGGGCCGGAAACACCATATATTTT.

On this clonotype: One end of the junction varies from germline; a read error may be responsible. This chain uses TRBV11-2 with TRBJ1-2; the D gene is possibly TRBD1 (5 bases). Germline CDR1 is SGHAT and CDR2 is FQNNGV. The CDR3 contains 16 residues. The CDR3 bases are TGTGCCAGCAGTTTAGGCTACGGGGCGCTAGTCTATGGCTACACCTTC. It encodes CASSLGYGALVYGYTF.

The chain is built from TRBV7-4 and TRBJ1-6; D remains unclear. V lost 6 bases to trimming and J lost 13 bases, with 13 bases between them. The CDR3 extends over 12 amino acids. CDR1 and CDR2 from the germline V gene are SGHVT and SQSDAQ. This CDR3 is CASSFDPSPLHF. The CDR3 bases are TGTGCCAGCAGTTTCGACCCCTCCCCCCTCCACTTT.

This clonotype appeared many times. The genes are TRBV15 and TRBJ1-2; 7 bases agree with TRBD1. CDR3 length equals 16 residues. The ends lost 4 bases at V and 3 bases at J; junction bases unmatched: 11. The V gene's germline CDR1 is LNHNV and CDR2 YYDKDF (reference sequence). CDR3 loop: CATSKALGQHYYGYTF. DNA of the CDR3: TGTGCCACCAGCAAGGCACTGGGACAGCATTACTATGGCTACACCTTC.

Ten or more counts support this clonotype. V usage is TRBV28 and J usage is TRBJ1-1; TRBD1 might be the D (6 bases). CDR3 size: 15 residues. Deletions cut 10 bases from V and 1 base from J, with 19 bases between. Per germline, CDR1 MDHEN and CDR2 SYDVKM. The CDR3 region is CATTKGGLANTEAFF. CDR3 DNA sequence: TGTGCCACCACGAAAGGGGGTTTGGCGAACACTGAAGCTTTCTTT.

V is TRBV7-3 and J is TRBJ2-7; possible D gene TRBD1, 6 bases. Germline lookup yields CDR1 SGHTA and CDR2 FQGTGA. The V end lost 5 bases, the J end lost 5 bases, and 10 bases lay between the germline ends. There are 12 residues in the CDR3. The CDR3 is CASSTDRNEQYF. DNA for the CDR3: TGTGCCAGCAGCACTGACAGGAACGAGCAGTACTTC.

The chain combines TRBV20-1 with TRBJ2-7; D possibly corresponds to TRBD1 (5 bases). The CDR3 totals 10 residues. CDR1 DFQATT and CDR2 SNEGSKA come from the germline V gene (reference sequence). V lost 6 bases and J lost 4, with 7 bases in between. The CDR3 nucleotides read TGCAGTGCCGACAGTTACGAGCAGTACTTC. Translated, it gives CSADSYEQYF.

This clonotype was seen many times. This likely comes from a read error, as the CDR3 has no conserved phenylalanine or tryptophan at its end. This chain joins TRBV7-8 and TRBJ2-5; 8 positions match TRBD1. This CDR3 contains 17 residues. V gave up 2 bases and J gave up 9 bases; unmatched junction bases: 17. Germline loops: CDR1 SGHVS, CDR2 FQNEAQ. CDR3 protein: CASSLSSIRPRGQAQYL. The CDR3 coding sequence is TGTGCCAGCAGCTTATCTAGTATAAGGCCTAGGGGACAGGCCCAGTACCTC.

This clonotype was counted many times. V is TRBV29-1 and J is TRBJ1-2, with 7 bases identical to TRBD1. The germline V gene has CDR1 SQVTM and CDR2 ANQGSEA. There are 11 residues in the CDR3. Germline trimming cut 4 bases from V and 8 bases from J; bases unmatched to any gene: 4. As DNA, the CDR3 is TGCAGCGTTGCGACAGGGTCCGGCTACACCTTC. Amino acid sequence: CSVATGSGYTF.

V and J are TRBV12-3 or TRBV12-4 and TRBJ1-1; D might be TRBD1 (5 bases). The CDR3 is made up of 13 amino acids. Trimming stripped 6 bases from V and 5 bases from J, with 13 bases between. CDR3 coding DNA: TGTGCCAGCAGCCGGGGGGGAGGGACTGAAGCTTTCTTT. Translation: CASSRGGGTEAFF.

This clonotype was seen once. The CDR3, as DNA: TGCAGTGCTAGAGATGGGGGGATCGCCTACGAGCAGTACTTC. Its protein is CSARDGGIAYEQYF. This sequence joins TRBV20-1 and TRBJ2-7; TRBD2 might be the D (6 bases). V gave up 0 bases and J gave up 2 bases, with 11 bases separating them. The CDR3 runs 14 residues. Germline V gene data show CDR1 as DFQATT and CDR2 as SNEGSKA (reference sequence).

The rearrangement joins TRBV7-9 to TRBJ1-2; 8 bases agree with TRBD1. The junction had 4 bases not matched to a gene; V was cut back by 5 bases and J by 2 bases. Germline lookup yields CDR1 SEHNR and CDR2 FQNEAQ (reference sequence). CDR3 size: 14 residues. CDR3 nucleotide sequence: TGTGCCAGCAGCGCGGGACAGGCGAACTATGGCTACACCTTC. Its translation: CASSAGQANYGYTF. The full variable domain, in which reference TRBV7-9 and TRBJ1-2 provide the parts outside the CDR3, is DTGVSQNPRHKITKRGQNVTFRCDPISEHNRLYWYRQTLGQGPEFLTYFQNEAQLEKSRLLSDRFSAERPKGSFSTLEIQRTEQGDSAMYLCASSAGQANYGYTFGSGTRLTVV.

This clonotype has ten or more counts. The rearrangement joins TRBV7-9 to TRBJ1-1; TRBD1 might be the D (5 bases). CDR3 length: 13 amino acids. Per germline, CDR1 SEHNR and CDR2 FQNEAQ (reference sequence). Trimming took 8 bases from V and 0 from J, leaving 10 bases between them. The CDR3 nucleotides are TGTGCCAGCCAACAGGAGATGAACACTGAAGCTTTCTTT. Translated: CASQQEMNTEAFF.

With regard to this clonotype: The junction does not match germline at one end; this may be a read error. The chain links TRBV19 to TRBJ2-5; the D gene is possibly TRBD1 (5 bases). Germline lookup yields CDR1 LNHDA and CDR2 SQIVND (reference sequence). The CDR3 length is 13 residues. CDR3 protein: CASSRRGAETRYF. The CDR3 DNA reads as TGTGCCAGTAGTAGAAGGGGCGCGGAGACCCGGTACTTC.

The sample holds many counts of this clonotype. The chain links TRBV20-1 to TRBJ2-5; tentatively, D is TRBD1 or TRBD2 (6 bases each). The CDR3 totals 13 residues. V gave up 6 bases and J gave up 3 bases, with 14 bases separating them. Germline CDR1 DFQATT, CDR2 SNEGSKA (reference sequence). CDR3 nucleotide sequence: TGCAGTGCGCAGGAGGGGGTCGAAGAGACCCAGTACTTC. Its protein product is CSAQEGVEETQYF.